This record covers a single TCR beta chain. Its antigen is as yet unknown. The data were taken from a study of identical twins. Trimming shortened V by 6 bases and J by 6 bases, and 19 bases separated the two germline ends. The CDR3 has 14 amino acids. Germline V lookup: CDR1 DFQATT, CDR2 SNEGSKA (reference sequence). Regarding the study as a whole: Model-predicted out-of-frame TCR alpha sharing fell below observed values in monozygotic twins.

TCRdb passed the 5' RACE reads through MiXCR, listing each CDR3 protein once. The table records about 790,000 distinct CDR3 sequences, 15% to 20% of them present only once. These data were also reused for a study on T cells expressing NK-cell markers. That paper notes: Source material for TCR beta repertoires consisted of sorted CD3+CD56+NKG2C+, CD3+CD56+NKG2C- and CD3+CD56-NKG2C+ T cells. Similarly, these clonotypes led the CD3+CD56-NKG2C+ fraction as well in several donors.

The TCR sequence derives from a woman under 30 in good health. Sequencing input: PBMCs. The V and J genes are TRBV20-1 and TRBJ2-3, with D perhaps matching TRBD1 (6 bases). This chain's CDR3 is CSAWNHRDTDTQYF. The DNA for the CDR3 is TGCAGTGCGTGGAACCACCGGGACACCGATACGCAGTATTTT.